This TCR beta chain comes out of a study of shared clonotypes between healthy human individuals. Study-level results: Naive CD4 clonotypes were shared across a handful of donors at about 5%. Represented genetic and exposure-history diversity was restricted by having few donors. Non-shared clonotypes displayed generation probabilities falling below those of clonotypes present in all four donors.

This clone was observed once. Antigen unknown. Trimming pared 7 bases from V and 7 bases from J, leaving 14 bases between. Per the germline V gene, CDR1 is SNHLY and CDR2 is FYNNEI. This CDR3 spans 13 amino acids. Genomic DNA (from each subset) was split evenly across several immunoSEQ plates. The data were produced by immunoSEQ multiplex PCR, yet TCRdb's version contains in-frame clones alone and is incomplete. The sample lists millions of clones, 85% to 95% seen once, with 0.1% to 0.15% in the top ten. Material: naive CD4+ T cells sorted from blood. Subset reported: CD45RA+ positively selected. This sequence joins TRBV2 and TRBJ2-1, with D perhaps TRBD1 (5 bases). This TCR came from a man younger than 35 in good health. The CDR3 DNA reads TGTGCCAGCAACCTTAGGGGTACAAATGAGCAGTTCTTC. This translates into CASNLRGTNEQFF.